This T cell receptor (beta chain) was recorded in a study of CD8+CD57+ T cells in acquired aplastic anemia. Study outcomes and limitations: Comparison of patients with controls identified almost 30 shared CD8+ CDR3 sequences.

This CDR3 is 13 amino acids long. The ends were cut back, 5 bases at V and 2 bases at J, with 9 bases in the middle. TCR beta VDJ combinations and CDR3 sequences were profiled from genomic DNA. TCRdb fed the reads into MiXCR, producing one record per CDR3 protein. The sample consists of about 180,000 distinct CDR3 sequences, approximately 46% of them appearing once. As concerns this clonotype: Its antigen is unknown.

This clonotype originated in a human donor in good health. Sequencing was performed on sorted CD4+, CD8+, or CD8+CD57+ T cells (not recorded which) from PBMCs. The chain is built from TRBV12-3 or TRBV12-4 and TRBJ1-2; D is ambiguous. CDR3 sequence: CASSPIRNYGYTF. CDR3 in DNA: TGTGCCAGCAGTCCTATACGAAACTATGGCTACACCTTC.